What follows describes a single TCR beta chain. Its antigen is still unknown. Trimming cost V 5 bases and J 3 bases; bases outside gene matches: 7. Germline CDR1 and CDR2: SGHTA and FQGNSA. CDR3 length equals 14 residues. The record originates from a study of shared clonotypes between healthy human individuals. Across the study: Three plates each covered CD4 naive and memory; CD8 naive two, CD8 memory one.

Findings of the study overall: Lower generation probabilities were found for non-shared clonotypes than for those shared by all four donors. Compared with memory subsets, naive subsets generally had larger estimated richness.

In the sorted-subset replicate PCRs, approximately 200 ng DNA, 25,000 to 30,000 T cell genomes, was used. Sequenced by immunoSEQ multiplex PCR; TCRdb stores in-frame clones only, minus some. The top ten clones hold 0.85% to 1% of a sample with 1 million to 1.2 million clones, approximately 75% of them seen once. J is TRBJ2-7 and V is TRBV7-2; TRBD1 matches at 7 bases. Specimen: memory CD4+ T cells from PBMCs. Sample subset: CD45RA-negative fraction. The sequence came from a man in his late teens or twenties in good health. Some clones in this sample may be carry-over from other donors' samples. In DNA form, the CDR3 reads TGTGCCAGCAGCCGACAGGGTGCCCTCTACGAGCAGTACTTC. It encodes CASSRQGALYEQYF.